This T cell receptor beta chain was observed in a study of blood T cell repertoires in COVID-19. This CDR3 contains 14 residues. After removal of 5 bases from V and 9 bases from J, the junction contained 11 bases not matched to a gene. The germline V gene has CDR1 MNHEY and CDR2 SMNVEV (reference sequence). As handled by the study authors: From reference gene primer amplification, estimates of nucleated cell counts were derived. Measured with immunoSEQ multiplex PCR; TCRdb has only the in-frame clones, and not every one. Clone size and V and J calls were adopted from that table, with D and trimming inferred from the DNA. The table has roughly 150,000 clones, around 89% seen once; the top ten hold roughly 3%.

The V and J genes are TRBV27 and TRBJ2-3; 7 bases are a match to TRBD2. Sequenced material: peripheral blood. This clonotype originated in a woman between 55 and 75 years old with active COVID-19. Here the CDR3 DNA reads TGTGCCAGCAGTACTTCCCGTGGGGGAGGGACGCAGTATTTT. This gives the protein CASSTSRGGGTQYF.